The clone carrying this T cell receptor beta chain was picked up many times. Its target is unknown. The data originate from a study of T cells after yellow fever vaccination. The overall study: SMART-Seq v4 Ultra Low Input prepared libraries from low-cell fractions.

The germline V gene encodes CDR1 SQVTM and CDR2 ANQGSEA. Between the trimmed V and J ends, which lost 6 bases and 0 bases, there was a span of 9 bases. The CDR3 extends over 14 amino acids. Study-level findings and limits: Contamination by abundant bulk-population clonotypes could be present in FACS-sorted repertoires. Most primary-vaccination clones reappeared after the booster (approximately 95% CD4, roughly 88% CD8).

TCRdb used MiXCR to reprocess the 5' RACE reads, holding one entry per CDR3 protein. The sample lists some 220,000 distinct CDR3 sequences; 3% to 4% were seen once. The starting material was CD4+ T cells sorted from PBMCs, obtained 10 days after the yellow fever booster vaccination. This sequence originates from a man between 18 and 29 years old who received the YFV17D yellow fever vaccine. The V gene is TRBV29-1, the J gene TRBJ2-6; D ambiguous. CDR3: CSVHQASGANVLTF. CDR3 nucleotide sequence: TGCAGCGTCCACCAGGCCTCTGGGGCCAACGTCCTGACTTTC.